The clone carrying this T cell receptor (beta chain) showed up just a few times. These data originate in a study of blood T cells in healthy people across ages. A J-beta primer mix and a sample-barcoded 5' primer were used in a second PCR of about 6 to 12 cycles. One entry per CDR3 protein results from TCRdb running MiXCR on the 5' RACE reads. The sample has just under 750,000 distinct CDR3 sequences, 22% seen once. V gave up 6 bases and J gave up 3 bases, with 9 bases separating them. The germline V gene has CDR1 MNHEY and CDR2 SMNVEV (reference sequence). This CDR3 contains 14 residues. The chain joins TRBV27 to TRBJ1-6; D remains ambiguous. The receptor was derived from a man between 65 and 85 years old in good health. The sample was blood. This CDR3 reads CASSPTGYNSPLHF. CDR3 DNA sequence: TGTGCCAGCAGCCCGACCGGCTATAATTCACCCCTCCACTTT.